The present TCR beta chain was sequenced within a study of T cell changes during pregnancy in multiple sclerosis. CDR1 is SNHLY and CDR2 is FYNNEI in the germline V gene. The CDR3 has 15 amino acids. V lost 5 bases and J 0 bases, leaving 13 bases between the germline ends. Method: immunoSEQ multiplex PCR; TCRdb's copy keeps in-frame clones and lacks some. There are more than 55,000 clones in the sample; about 91% occur only once, and 0.65% to 0.9% lies in the top ten. In its sample, this clone was seen once. This chain links TRBV2 with TRBJ1-1, with D tentatively TRBD1 (6 bases). This TCR came from a female donor with multiple sclerosis, enrolled in a pregnancy study. The material was peripheral blood, obtained in the first trimester of pregnancy. CDR3 amino acids: CASSPRQVMNTEAFF. The CDR3 DNA reads as TGTGCCAGCAGTCCTAGACAGGTAATGAACACTGAAGCTTTCTTT.